The 5 T cell receptor beta chains below were found in one sample sequenced in a study of blood T cell repertoires in COVID-19. Generated by immunoSEQ multiplex PCR, the TCRdb table keeps only in-frame clones and is missing some. The data hold more than 30,000 clones, with around 90% observed a single time. Specimen: peripheral blood. The source is a man between 60 and 75 years old with active COVID-19.

The rearrangement joins TRBV18 to TRBJ2-6; D is unclear. Deletions cut 1 base from V and 0 bases from J, with 4 bases between. CDR1 and CDR2 from the germline V gene are KGHSH and LQKENI. The CDR3 is made up of 15 amino acids. The CDR3 region is CASSPQPSGANVLTF. The CDR3 coding sequence is TGTGCCAGCTCACCACAGCCCTCTGGGGCCAACGTCCTGACTTTC. The full variable domain, rest sourced from reference TRBV18 and TRBJ2-6, is NAGVMQNPRHLVRRRGQEARLRCSPMKGHSHVYWYRQLPEEGLKFMVYLQKENIIDESGMPKERFSAEFPKEGPSILRIQQVVRGDSAAYFCASSPQPSGANVLTFGAGSRLTVL.

The V gene is TRBV18, the J gene TRBJ1-2; 9 bases line up with TRBD1. J gave up 8 bases and V 5 bases, and 6 bases lay outside the gene matches. The germline V gene encodes CDR1 KGHSH and CDR2 LQKENI. The CDR3 covers 13 residues. Here the CDR3 DNA reads TGTGCCAGCTCATCCGGGACAGGGCAGGGCTACACCTTC. It specifies CASSSGTGQGYTF.

The chain recombines TRBV7-9 with TRBJ1-5, with 11 nucleotides matching TRBD1. Germline V gene lookup returns CDR1 SEHNR and CDR2 FQNEAQ (reference sequence). V lost 3 bases to trimming and J lost 6 bases; unmatched junction nucleotides: 10. There are 17 residues in the CDR3. The CDR3 DNA reads TGTGCCAGCAGCTTGGCCCCCGGGACAGGGGGAAGTCAGCCCCAGCATTTT. Encoded protein: CASSLAPGTGGSQPQHF.

The rearrangement uses TRBV10-3 and TRBJ2-1; 10 bases align to TRBD2. J lost 9 bases, V lost 6 bases, and 11 bases had no gene match. This CDR3 comprises 15 residues. Germline CDR1 and CDR2: ENHRY and SYGVKD. The CDR3 region is CAISQSSGGSSEQFF. CDR3 coding DNA: TGTGCCATCAGCCAGTCTAGCGGGGGAAGTAGTGAGCAGTTCTTC.

The J gene is TRBJ1-1, the V gene TRBV5-8; TRBD1 agrees at 8 bases. This CDR3 spans 16 amino acids. Germline V CDR1 and CDR2: SGHTS, YDEGEE. Trimming took 4 bases from V and 3 from J; bases not matched to a gene: 11. For the CDR3, the DNA is TGTGCCAGCAGCCGGCGACTGGGACAGGCCTACACTGAAGCTTTCTTT. This translates into CASSRRLGQAYTEAFF.